The 26 T cell receptor beta chains below come from one sample, sequenced in a study of blood T cell repertoires in COVID-19. Produced via immunoSEQ multiplex PCR; TCRdb's table is partial and in-frame only. Among approximately 100,000 clones listed, over 80% were seen once. The sequenced sample was peripheral blood. Receptors were obtained from a man aged 50-60 years with acute or convalescent COVID-19.

This rearrangement joins TRBV18 to TRBJ1-1; 7 bases agree with TRBD1. The V and J ends lost 5 bases and 0 bases, in that order; junction bases with no gene match: 3. CDR3 length: 14 amino acids. Germline assignment: CDR1 KGHSH and CDR2 LQKENI. The CDR3 DNA sequence: TGTGCCAGCTCAGAACAGGGGCTGAACACTGAAGCTTTCTTT. Amino acids: CASSEQGLNTEAFF.

This clone appeared once. The chain links TRBV28 to TRBJ2-1; TRBD1 aligns across 8 bases. Unmatched junction bases numbered 12, after V lost 6 bases and J lost 2 bases. CDR1 MDHEN and CDR2 SYDVKM come from the germline V gene. The CDR3 contains 17 residues. CDR3 sequence (DNA): TGTGCCAGCAGCCCCCTAGGACAGGGCATAACCTACAATGAGCAGTTCTTC. It translates to CASSPLGQGITYNEQFF.

V is TRBV5-5 and J is TRBJ1-5, with TRBD1 as a possible D gene (6 bases). Germline V gene sequence: CDR1 SGHKS, CDR2 YYEKEE (reference sequence). V was shortened by 3 bases and J by 6 bases, with 25 bases between the two germline ends. This CDR3 comprises 18 residues. CDR3: CASSSYLTTQGRGQPQHF. CDR3 nucleotides: TGTGCCAGCAGCTCCTACTTAACCACACAGGGCCGGGGTCAGCCCCAGCATTTT.

The V call is TRBV6-5, the J call TRBJ2-3, with 8 nucleotides matching TRBD2. This CDR3 is built from 15 residues. CDR1 MNHEY and CDR2 SVGAGI come from the germline V gene. V was clipped by 11 bases and J by 4 bases; unmatched bases: 14. The CDR3 protein is CAVTSRTSQADTQYF. CDR3 DNA: TGTGCCGTTACCTCCCGGACTAGCCAGGCAGATACGCAGTATTTT.

This clone was recorded many times. J is TRBJ2-7 and V is TRBV15; TRBD2 agrees at 11 bases. CDR3 length: 18 residues. CDR1 LNHNV and CDR2 YYDKDF come from the germline V gene (reference sequence). Trimming at V came to 1 base and at J to 0 bases, leaving 8 bases not matched to a gene. The CDR3 nucleotides are TGTGCCACCAGCAGAGTAAAGATAGGGACTAGCGGCTCCTACGAGCAGTACTTC. This encodes CATSRVKIGTSGSYEQYF.

The chain employs TRBV2 and TRBJ2-4, with TRBD1 matching 9 bases. Losses at the gene ends were 6 bases for V and 2 bases for J; bases not matched to a gene: 2. CDR1 SNHLY and CDR2 FYNNEI come from the germline V gene. There are 14 residues in the CDR3. CDR3 sequence reads: CASRGTGSKNIQYF. The CDR3 coding sequence is TGTGCCAGCAGAGGGACAGGGTCCAAAAACATTCAGTACTTC.

The chain is built from TRBV9 and TRBJ1-3; 10 bases line up with TRBD1. This CDR3 spans 17 amino acids. J lost 3 bases, V lost 0 bases, and 6 bases had no gene match. CDR1 is SGDLS, CDR2 YYNGEE, per germline. In nucleotides, the CDR3 is TGTGCCAGCAGCGTAGGAAAGACAGGGGGCTTTGGAAACACCATATATTTT. Its protein product is CASSVGKTGGFGNTIYF.

The chain employs TRBV7-9 and TRBJ1-2, with TRBD1 matching 9 bases. Germline-derived CDR1 and CDR2 are SEHNR and FQNEAQ (reference sequence). This CDR3 has 15 residues. With 3 bases clipped from V and 0 bases from J, the junction kept 2 bases outside the gene matches. CDR3 loop: CASSFWTGANYGYTF. The CDR3 bases are TGTGCCAGCAGCTTCTGGACAGGGGCTAACTATGGCTACACCTTC.

The V call is TRBV3-1 (or the pseudogene TRBV3-2), the J call TRBJ1-1; D call uncertain. CDR3 length: 14 residues. Trimming removed 4 bases from V and 0 bases from J, with 9 bases in between. Germline CDR1 is LGHDT and CDR2 is YNNKEL (reference sequence). As DNA, the CDR3 is TGTGCCAGCAGCCTAGCGACTGTGAACACTGAAGCTTTCTTT. Residues: CASSLATVNTEAFF.

This rearrangement joins TRBV10-3 to TRBJ2-4; 7 bases match TRBD2. Germline V gene data show CDR1 as ENHRY and CDR2 as SYGVKD. This CDR3 is built from 16 residues. V lost 2 bases, J lost 4 bases, and 8 bases stayed unmatched. CDR3 nucleotides: TGTGCCATCAGTGAGGAGGGAGGGTTCAGTAAAAACATTCAGTACTTC. This gives the protein CAISEEGGFSKNIQYF.

This clone is a singleton in its sample. V gene TRBV7-2 combines with J gene TRBJ2-3; unclear D gene. V lost 1 base and J 6 bases, leaving 11 bases between the germline ends. The CDR3 loop spans 14 amino acids. Germline V gives CDR1 SGHTA, CDR2 FQGNSA. The CDR3 DNA reads TGTGCCAGCAGCTTAGATATTAGTCGGGATACGCAGTATTTT. It yields the protein CASSLDISRDTQYF. The variable domain in full, with the rest retrieved from reference TRBV7-2 and TRBJ2-3, is GAGVSQSPSNKVTEKGKDVELRCDPISGHTALYWYRQSLGQGLEFLIYFQGNSAPDKSGLPSDRFSAERTGGSVSTLTIQRTQQEDSAVYLCASSLDISRDTQYFGPGTRLTVL.

V gene TRBV6-5 combines with J gene TRBJ2-7; D is ambiguous. There are 11 residues in the CDR3. Germline CDR1 is MNHEY and CDR2 is SVGAGI. Trimming took 10 bases from V and 1 from J, leaving 8 bases between them. The CDR3 here is CATRVSYEQYF. CDR3 bases: TGTGCCACCCGGGTATCCTACGAGCAGTACTTC.

V gene TRBV19 combines with J gene TRBJ1-4; D not certain. Germline CDR1 and CDR2: LNHDA and SQIVND (reference sequence). The CDR3 runs 14 residues. Trimming took off 9 bases at V and 0 bases at J, with 11 bases between the two ends. This CDR3 reads CASRSGTTNEKLFF. CDR3 in DNA: TGTGCCAGCAGGTCGGGGACAACTAATGAAAAACTGTTTTTT.

The chain joins TRBV4-1 to TRBJ1-2; a weak D match, TRBD1 (6 bases). There are 15 residues in the CDR3. Germline V gene lookup returns CDR1 MGHRA and CDR2 YSYEKL. Deletions cut 6 bases from V and 4 bases from J, with 18 bases between. The CDR3 DNA sequence: TGCGCCAGCAGTCGTACAGGGCCCGAGGGCTATGGCTACACCTTC. Encoded protein: CASSRTGPEGYGYTF.

The chain joins TRBV7-9 to TRBJ2-5; 7 positions agree with TRBD2. The length of the CDR3 is 15 residues. Germline CDR1 is SEHNR and CDR2 is FQNEAQ (reference sequence). Losses at the gene ends were 0 bases for V and 5 bases for J; bases not matched to a gene: 6. The CDR3 loop reads CASSLAPGGTETQYF. CDR3 DNA: TGTGCCAGCAGCTTAGCGCCGGGAGGTACGGAGACCCAGTACTTC.

The chain links TRBV9 to TRBJ2-5; 9 nucleotides line up with TRBD1. Germline CDR1 and CDR2: SGDLS and YYNGEE. V lost 4 bases, J lost 2 bases, and 6 bases stayed unmatched. This CDR3 spans 15 amino acids. The CDR3 sequence: CASSTAGTGQETQYF. The CDR3 DNA follows: TGTGCCAGCAGCACCGCCGGGACAGGGCAAGAGACCCAGTACTTC.

The chain joins TRBV6-5 to TRBJ2-3, with TRBD1 identical over 10 bases. This CDR3 is 14 amino acids long. V was clipped by 6 bases and J by 3 bases; unmatched bases: 3. The germline V gene encodes CDR1 MNHEY and CDR2 SVGAGI. The CDR3 bases are TGTGCCAGCAGCCGGGACAGGGGAACAGATACGCAGTATTTT. Residues: CASSRDRGTDTQYF.

The V and J genes are TRBV5-5 and TRBJ2-7; 7 bases match TRBD1. After removal of 7 bases from V and 2 bases from J, the junction contained 6 bases not matched to a gene. CDR1 SGHKS and CDR2 YYEKEE come from the germline V gene (reference sequence). The CDR3 covers 13 residues. The CDR3 nucleotides read TGTGCCAGCGGACGACAGGGCGCCTACGAGCAGTACTTC. As protein: CASGRQGAYEQYF.

This chain connects TRBV7-2 to TRBJ2-4; the match to TRBD1 covers 10 bases. This CDR3 has 16 amino acids. Germline CDR1 and CDR2: SGHTA and FQGNSA. V lost 5 bases and J lost 7; bases outside the gene matches: 11. CDR3 nucleotides: TGTGCCAGCAGCAAGGACAGGGGGTTGGATTTTAACATTCAGTACTTC. Amino acids: CASSKDRGLDFNIQYF.

The chain recombines TRBV7-3 with TRBJ1-5; tentative D call: TRBD1 (5 bases). The CDR3 runs to 14 residues. Trimming removed 5 bases at V and 2 bases at J, with 10 bases between. The germline gives CDR1 SGHTA, CDR2 FQGTGA. Written as DNA, the CDR3 is TGTGCCAGCAGCCCCCGGGGGGGCAATCAGCCCCAGCATTTT. Amino acids: CASSPRGGNQPQHF.

V usage is TRBV7-9 and J usage is TRBJ1-3, with 9 bases aligning to TRBD1. Germline CDR1 SEHNR, CDR2 FQNEAQ (reference sequence). The CDR3 contains 16 residues. V lost 3 bases to trimming and J lost 2 bases; unmatched junction nucleotides: 5. The CDR3 spells CASSFYRGLAGNTIYF. For the CDR3, the DNA is TGTGCCAGCAGCTTTTACAGGGGGCTTGCTGGAAACACCATATATTTT.

V is TRBV27 and J is TRBJ2-1; possible D gene TRBD1, 5 bases. The V end was cut by 3 bases, the J end by 2 bases, with 11 bases between. The CDR3 is 15 amino acids. Germline CDR1 MNHEY, CDR2 SMNVEV (reference sequence). CDR3 loop: CASSFKGSAYNEQFF. For the CDR3, the DNA is TGTGCCAGCAGTTTTAAGGGGTCAGCCTACAATGAGCAGTTCTTC.

V usage is TRBV10-3 and J usage is TRBJ1-2, with 7 bases matching TRBD1. The V gene's germline CDR1 is ENHRY and CDR2 SYGVKD. This CDR3 contains 14 residues. The trim removed 5 bases at V and 7 bases at J, leaving 10 bases unmatched. The CDR3 region is CAISPNEGAAGYTF. In DNA, the CDR3 is TGTGCCATCAGTCCGAATGAGGGGGCGGCTGGCTACACCTTC.

The J gene is TRBJ1-6, the V gene TRBV11-2; TRBD1 is a possible D gene (5 bases). CDR1 is SGHAT, CDR2 FQNNGV, per germline. Trimming left V 3 bases short and J 9 bases short, with 9 bases between. The CDR3 runs 13 residues. The CDR3 reads CASSFSRGSPLHF. The CDR3 nucleotides are TGTGCCAGCAGCTTCTCAAGGGGTTCACCCCTCCACTTT.

The CDR3 nucleotides are TGTGCCTGGAGTGTCGACAGGTCCTATGGCTACACCTTC. Translating gives CAWSVDRSYGYTF. J is TRBJ1-2 and V is TRBV30; D is possibly TRBD1 (6 bases). Germline CDR1 and CDR2: GTSNPN and SVGIG (reference sequence). The CDR3 extends over 13 amino acids. V lost 0 bases, J lost 4 bases, and 9 bases lay in between.

V and J are TRBV5-4 and TRBJ1-3; 8 nucleotides line up with TRBD1. The CDR3 loop spans 14 amino acids. CDR1 is SGHNT, CDR2 YYREEE, per germline (reference sequence). V lost 4 bases, J lost 3 bases, and 3 bases stayed unmatched. The DNA of the CDR3 is TGTGCCAGCAGCCCGACAGGGGTTGGAAACACCATATATTTT. It encodes CASSPTGVGNTIYF.